This T cell receptor (beta chain) was identified during a study of tumor-infiltrating lymphocytes in primary liver carcinoma. This clonotype was observed a few times. The researchers obtained blood RNA from unsorted whole blood and also extracted germline DNA. Sampling before surgery obtained 3.5 to 4 milliliters of peripheral blood. The V and J ends lost 5 bases and 3 bases, in that order; junction bases with no gene match: 9. CDR1 SEHNR and CDR2 FQNEAQ come from the germline V gene (reference sequence). There are 16 residues in the CDR3. Using a constant-region primer together with ProtoScript II reverse transcriptase, TCR beta cDNA was made from 500 ng of total RNA. Researchers made the TCR beta libraries by running three nested multiplex PCR rounds with slightly modified ARM-PCR. For approximately 10 cycles apiece, the opening two PCR rounds ran with TRBV1-TRBV30 forward primers and a C-beta reverse primer. In TCRdb, the multiplex PCR reads were re-called with MiXCR into one record per CDR3 protein. The data contain fewer than 400,000 distinct CDR3 sequences, about 50% of them singletons.

The TCR comes from a woman in her twenties or thirties with primary liver carcinoma and hepatitis B virus infection. This rearrangement joins TRBV7-9 to TRBJ2-7, with 11 bases fitting TRBD1. Material: peripheral blood. The CDR3 DNA follows: TGTGCCAGCAGCCCGGGACAGGGGGTATTGATCTACGAGCAGTACTTC. It yields the protein CASSPGQGVLIYEQYF.